The 2 T cell receptor beta chains below come from one sample, sequenced in a study of glioma-infiltrating T cells. The iRepertoire nested amplicon-rescue multiplex PCR amplified TCR alpha and beta CDR3s from RNA. TCRdb ran MiXCR on the multiplex PCR reads and lists one entry per CDR3 protein. This sample carries approximately 120,000 distinct CDR3 sequences, 23% of them seen once, and the ten largest clones take around 15%. Material for sequencing was glioma tissue, nonneoplastic brain tissue, or PBMCs (not recorded which). All receptors derive from a human donor with low-grade glioma or glioblastoma, undergoing nonglioma brain surgery, or in good health (not recorded which).

A note on this clonotype: This sequence may be a read error, since a much larger clone differs from it by one base. The chain has TRBV7-6 and TRBJ1-1; D remains unclear. Trimming stripped 1 base from V and 3 bases from J, with 9 bases between. The length of the CDR3 is 14 residues. Germline V CDR1 and CDR2: SGHVS, FNYEAQ. The CDR3 is CASSLGTRYTEAFF. The CDR3 nucleotides are TGTGCCAGCAGCTTAGGTACAAGGTACACTGAAGCTTTCTTT.

This chain uses TRBV19 with TRBJ2-1, with TRBD2 matching 13 bases. Germline-derived CDR1 and CDR2 are LNHDA and SQIVND (reference sequence). There are 16 residues in the CDR3. V lost 5 bases, J lost 9 bases, and 10 bases stayed unmatched. The DNA for the CDR3 is TGTGCCAGTAGTTCGGGACTAGCGGGACCGATCGTTGAGCAGTTCTTC. This translates into CASSSGLAGPIVEQFF.